Following are 9 T cell receptor beta chains from one sample sequenced in a study of blood T cell repertoires in COVID-19. Libraries were prepared by immunoSEQ multiplex PCR; TCRdb keeps only in-frame clonotypes and omits some of them. Of more than 100,000 clones in the sample, around three quarters were seen once. The sample taken for sequencing was peripheral blood. These receptors all stem from a man in his fifties or sixties with active or convalescent COVID-19.

The CDR3 DNA sequence: TGTGCCAGCAGCCGGGACAGGGGGCGCACAGATACGCAGTATTTT. This translates into CASSRDRGRTDTQYF. The gene calls are TRBV7-2 and TRBJ2-3; 12 nucleotides agree with TRBD1. With 5 bases clipped from V and 1 base from J, the junction kept 1 base outside the gene matches. The CDR3 runs 15 residues. Looked up from germline, CDR1 is SGHTA and CDR2 is FQGNSA.

This clone was counted only a few times. This chain joins TRBV6-5 and TRBJ2-1; TRBD1 matches at 8 bases. Germline V gene data show CDR1 as MNHEY and CDR2 as SVGAGI. V shed 6 bases and J 6 bases; nucleotides not matched to a gene: 10. The CDR3 contains 15 residues. This CDR3 reads CASRNGQGYGNEQFF. In DNA, the CDR3 is TGTGCCAGCAGAAACGGACAGGGTTATGGCAATGAGCAGTTCTTC.

This clone appeared a single time. V is TRBV19 and J is TRBJ2-7; TRBD1 matches at 8 bases. Losses at the gene ends were 9 bases for V and 2 bases for J; bases not matched to a gene: 9. This CDR3 comprises 14 residues. Germline CDR1 and CDR2: LNHDA and SQIVND (reference sequence). CDR3 amino acids: CASKSGQAAYEQYF. The CDR3 DNA reads TGTGCCAGCAAGTCGGGACAGGCCGCCTACGAGCAGTACTTC.

The sample holds one count of this clone. The chain recombines TRBV18 with TRBJ1-1; D might be TRBD1 (6 bases). The length of the CDR3 is 16 residues. CDR1 KGHSH and CDR2 LQKENI come from the germline V gene. V gave up 2 bases and J gave up 1 base, with 14 bases separating them. CDR3 in DNA: TGTGCCAGCTCACCAGGGAGAGGACAGCGGAACACTGAAGCTTTCTTT. Its protein product is CASSPGRGQRNTEAFF.

The CDR3 sequence is CASIPPGTDTQYF. CDR3 DNA sequence: TGTGCCAGCATTCCCCCGGGCACAGATACGCAGTATTTT. The chain is built from TRBV28 and TRBJ2-3; D unresolved. The CDR3 totals 13 residues. CDR1 is MDHEN, CDR2 SYDVKM, per germline. Trimming removed 7 bases from V and 1 base from J, with 9 bases in between. Variable domain in full (rest from reference TRBV28 and TRBJ2-3): DVKVTQSSRYLVKRTGEKVFLECVQDMDHENMFWYRQDPGLGLRLIYFSYDVKMKEKGDIPEGYSVSREKKERFSLILESASTNQTSMYLCASIPPGTDTQYFGPGTRLTVL.

The chain carries TRBV5-4 and TRBJ2-1; D not certain. From germline, CDR1 is SGHNT and CDR2 YYREEE (reference sequence). V was clipped by 4 bases and J by 2 bases, with 13 bases between them. The CDR3 consists of 15 residues. CDR3 sequence (DNA): TGTGCCAGCAGCCCCGACTTCAATACCTACAATGAGCAGTTCTTC. This translates into CASSPDFNTYNEQFF.

This chain connects TRBV6-2 or TRBV6-3 to TRBJ1-1, with 12 bases aligning to TRBD1. CDR3 length equals 14 residues. With V trimmed by 4 bases and J by 6 bases, 3 bases remained unmatched. CDR1 MNHEY and CDR2 SVGEGT come from the germline V gene. CDR3 in amino acids: CASSFGTGGSEAFF. The CDR3 DNA is TGTGCCAGCAGTTTTGGGACAGGGGGCTCTGAAGCTTTCTTT.

The chain joins TRBV11-2 to TRBJ2-5; possible D gene TRBD1, 5 bases. There are 16 residues in the CDR3. Germline V gene data show CDR1 as SGHAT and CDR2 as FQNNGV. Trimming pared 3 bases from V and 4 bases from J, leaving 18 bases between. CDR3 in DNA: TGTGCCAGCAGCTTGGGGTGGGGCGAGATAGGAGAGACCCAGTACTTC. It codes for CASSLGWGEIGETQYF.

V is TRBV27 and J is TRBJ2-3; 7 nucleotides agree with TRBD1. Germline assignment: CDR1 MNHEY and CDR2 SMNVEV (reference sequence). With V trimmed by 6 bases and J by 5 bases, 8 bases remained unmatched. The CDR3 has 14 amino acids. The CDR3 nucleotides read TGTGCCAGCAGGAGGGGGCCATCAGGAGATACGCAGTATTTT. Translation gives CASRRGPSGDTQYF.